The clone carrying this TCR beta chain was detected only once. The sample originates from a study of control samples from healthy donors and cancer patients. Generated by immunoSEQ multiplex PCR, the TCRdb table keeps only in-frame clones and is missing some. The profile shows some 140,000 clones, approximately 86% of them singletons. Trimming took off 5 bases at V and 4 bases at J, with 12 bases between the two ends. The CDR3 extends over 14 amino acids. CDR1 MNHEY and CDR2 SVGEGT come from the germline V gene. The sequence was obtained from a woman aged 25 to 39 in good health. The sample consisted of blood. The chain is built from TRBV6-2 or TRBV6-3 and TRBJ2-1; D possibly corresponds to TRBD2 (6 bases). CDR3 nucleotides: TGTGCCAGCAGTGGGGACTGGAGGTACAATGAGCAGTTCTTC. It codes for CASSGDWRYNEQFF.